These 15 T cell receptor beta chains originate from one sample sequenced in a study of technical replicates of blood from a handful of donors (dated by TCRdb to about 2017). The library was made by the immunoSEQ multiplex PCR assay. In TCRdb, the immuneACCESS table is reduced to in-frame sequences with V and J assigned. These tables do not hold every clone; where another copy was compared, an unresolved V gene accounts for under half, and the others remain unexplained. The sample table shows approximately 80,000 clones, and roughly 98% are seen once. More than 0.12% of the sample is in the top ten clones. The sequencing input was T cells isolated from PBMCs. The receptors shown here come from a human donor in good health.

The chain employs TRBV28 and TRBJ2-3, with D maybe TRBD1 (6 bases). V gave up 7 bases and J gave up 4 bases, with 15 bases separating them. The CDR3 is 14 amino acids. Germline CDR1 MDHEN, CDR2 SYDVKM. This CDR3 is CASKGQGLADTQYF. The DNA for the CDR3 is TGTGCCAGCAAAGGGCAGGGGTTGGCAGATACGCAGTATTTT.

V usage is TRBV29-1 and J usage is TRBJ2-5, with D possibly being TRBD1 (5 bases). This CDR3 has 13 amino acids. Germline lookup yields CDR1 SQVTM and CDR2 ANQGSEA. Trimming left V 7 bases short and J 2 bases short, with 14 bases between. CDR3 nucleotide sequence: TGCAGCGGTTCGCCAGGGTATCAAGAGACCCAGTACTTC. Protein: CSGSPGYQETQYF. The whole variable domain, remainder taken from reference TRBV29-1 and TRBJ2-5, is SAVISQKPSRDICQRGTSLTIQCQVDSQVTMMFWYRQQPGQSLTLIATANQGSEATYESGFVIDKFPISRPNLTFSTLTVSNMSPEDSSIYLCSGSPGYQETQYFGPGTRLLVL.

V usage is TRBV5-5 and J usage is TRBJ2-4, with TRBD2 matching over 13 bases. This CDR3 is 17 amino acids long. From germline, CDR1 is SGHKS and CDR2 YYEKEE (reference sequence). The V gene end was trimmed by 0 bases and the J gene end by 6 bases; junction bases not matched to a gene: 6. Here the CDR3 DNA reads TGTGCCAGCAGCTTGGGAACTAGCGGGAGGGCCTCAAACATTCAGTACTTC. Its translation is CASSLGTSGRASNIQYF.

The chain combines TRBV9 with TRBJ2-3; 9 bases are a match to TRBD2. CDR3 length: 14 residues. Unmatched junction bases numbered 4, after V lost 6 bases and J lost 2 bases. CDR1 and CDR2 (germline): SGDLS, YYNGEE. CDR3: CASKSGRITDTQYF. Here the CDR3 DNA reads TGTGCCAGCAAGAGCGGGAGGATCACAGATACGCAGTATTTT.

The gene calls are TRBV19 and TRBJ2-3; D uncertain. Trimming took off 3 bases at V and 0 bases at J, with 10 bases between the two ends. This CDR3 comprises 15 residues. In germline, CDR1 is LNHDA, CDR2 SQIVND (reference sequence). The CDR3 bases are TGTGCCAGTAGTATCCTCTCGACTAGCACAGATACGCAGTATTTT. This translates into CASSILSTSTDTQYF.

CDR3 loop: CASSADSRLRTDTQYF. In DNA form, the CDR3 reads TGTGCCAGCAGTGCGGACAGCAGACTTCGCACAGATACGCAGTATTTT. The genes are TRBV6-1 and TRBJ2-3, with D possibly TRBD1 on 6 matching bases. The V and J ends lost 4 bases and 1 base respectively, with 15 bases between them. The CDR3 covers 16 residues. Germline V CDR1 and CDR2: MNHNS, SASEGT.

The CDR3 DNA reads TGTGCCAGCAGCAGGAGCGGGGGAAGCACAGATACGCAGTATTTT. This codes for CASSRSGGSTDTQYF. The V and J genes are TRBV7-9 and TRBJ2-3; 8 bases map to TRBD2. V was pared by 5 bases and J by 0 bases, with 4 bases of the junction left unmatched. CDR3 length equals 15 residues. The germline CDR1 and CDR2 sequences are SEHNR and FQNEAQ (reference sequence).

The chain joins TRBV10-1 to TRBJ2-7; 7 bases agree with TRBD2. Germline V CDR1 and CDR2: WNHNN, SYGVQD (reference sequence). This CDR3 contains 13 residues. Trimming cost V 8 bases and J 5 bases; bases outside gene matches: 9. CDR3 amino acids: CASALGGNHEQYF. The DNA for the CDR3 is TGCGCCAGCGCCCTCGGGGGGAACCACGAGCAGTACTTC.

This rearrangement joins TRBV7-3 to TRBJ2-1, with 7 nucleotides matching TRBD2. Germline V gene data show CDR1 as SGHTA and CDR2 as FQGTGA. Losses at the gene ends were 4 bases for V and 6 bases for J; bases not matched to a gene: 3. CDR3 length equals 13 residues. CDR3 DNA sequence: TGTGCCAGCAGCTGGGACTACTCCAATGAGCAGTTCTTC. As protein: CASSWDYSNEQFF.

Turning to this clone: The same CDR3 can be traced to other DNA sequences in this sample. V is TRBV28 and J is TRBJ1-5; a weak D match, TRBD1 (5 bases). From germline, CDR1 is MDHEN and CDR2 SYDVKM. This CDR3 spans 15 amino acids. V dropped 2 bases and J dropped 2 bases, with 10 bases sitting between them. CDR3: CASSLTGEGNQPQHF. The CDR3 DNA reads TGTGCCAGCAGTTTAACGGGGGAAGGCAATCAGCCCCAGCATTTT.

This clone has only one observation. The chain is built from TRBV19 and TRBJ2-3, with D possibly matching TRBD1 (6 bases). This CDR3 is 15 amino acids long. Germline assignment: CDR1 LNHDA and CDR2 SQIVND (reference sequence). V lost 6 bases to trimming and J lost 4 bases, with 17 bases between them. The CDR3 nucleotides read TGTGCCAGTAGCTATATCACAGGGCGAGCAGATACGCAGTATTTT. Amino acid sequence: CASSYITGRADTQYF.

The chain couples TRBV4-1 to TRBJ1-5; 7 nucleotides agree with TRBD1. This CDR3 contains 16 residues. J was trimmed by 4 bases and V by 3 bases; bases with no gene match: 9. Germline V gene data show CDR1 as MGHRA and CDR2 as YSYEKL. The CDR3 region is CASSQWQGDRNQPQHF. The CDR3 nucleotides read TGCGCCAGCAGCCAGTGGCAGGGGGATCGGAATCAGCCCCAGCATTTT.

The chain is built from TRBV7-9 and TRBJ2-2; 7 bases fit TRBD1. Losses at the gene ends were 4 bases for V and 3 bases for J; bases not matched to a gene: 14. The CDR3 covers 18 residues. Germline assignment: CDR1 SEHNR and CDR2 FQNEAQ (reference sequence). CDR3 DNA sequence: TGTGCCAGCAGCTCCTTCCGTCGACAGGGTGAAGACACCGGGGAGCTGTTTTTT. This encodes CASSSFRRQGEDTGELFF.

The V gene is TRBV7-8, the J gene TRBJ1-1; D unclear. The CDR3 totals 14 residues. The ends were cut back, 5 bases at V and 1 base at J, with 11 bases in the middle. CDR1 is SGHVS, CDR2 FQNEAQ, per germline. Here the CDR3 reads CASSRPQENTEAFF. The CDR3 DNA reads as TGTGCCAGCAGCCGACCCCAGGAGAACACTGAAGCTTTCTTT.

The CDR3 DNA reads TGTGCCAGCAGCTTGGCCAGGTCCGGGGGAGATACGCAGTATTTT. It is translated as CASSLARSGGDTQYF. The chain joins TRBV5-4 to TRBJ2-3, with D perhaps TRBD2 (6 bases). The V and J ends lost 0 bases and 5 bases respectively, with 13 bases between them. This CDR3 spans 15 amino acids. The germline V gene has CDR1 SGHNT and CDR2 YYREEE (reference sequence).